One sample yielded the 18 T cell receptor beta chains listed below, sequenced in a study of T cell repertoires in cytomegalovirus infection. TCRdb reanalysed the reads using MiXCR and keeps one entry per CDR3 protein. The data contain 300,000 to 400,000 distinct CDR3 sequences, 8% to 10% of them seen just once; the ten biggest clones take up around 4%. Source material: PBMCs. The receptors stem from a human donor in good health (CMV status not recorded). Some clones in this sample may be carry-over from other donors' samples.

This clonotype was picked up a small number of times. The chain joins TRBV12-3 or TRBV12-4 to TRBJ1-6, with a weak D call TRBD1 (5 bases). The CDR3 runs 14 residues. V lost 7 bases to trimming and J lost 7 bases, with 14 bases between them. In DNA, the CDR3 is TGTGCCAGCACTCTTATGGGGGGGAATTCACCCCTCCACTTT. It yields the protein CASTLMGGNSPLHF.

This clonotype was detected ten times or more. V is TRBV28 and J is TRBJ2-1; perhaps TRBD2 as D (5 bases). CDR1 is MDHEN, CDR2 SYDVKM, per germline. V shed 7 bases and J shed 0 bases, with 16 bases lying between them. The CDR3 extends over 16 amino acids. CDR3 residues: CASTSGSGSSYNEQFF. Here the CDR3 DNA reads TGTGCCAGCACCTCGGGAAGCGGCAGCTCCTACAATGAGCAGTTCTTC.

This clonotype was observed many times. In nucleotides, the CDR3 is TGTGCCAGCAGTCATATCCCCGGACAGTCGGCCAAAAACATTCAGTACTTC. It codes for CASSHIPGQSAKNIQYF. The rearrangement joins TRBV27 to TRBJ2-4, with D maybe TRBD1 (6 bases). The CDR3 sequence is 17 residues long. Germline CDR1 MNHEY, CDR2 SMNVEV (reference sequence). Trimming removed 5 bases at V and 1 base at J, with 18 bases between.

The sample holds many counts of this clonotype. The chain employs TRBV7-2 and TRBJ2-5; D perhaps matches TRBD2 (5 bases). V was clipped by 1 base and J by 6 bases, with 12 bases between them. The CDR3 covers 14 residues. In germline, CDR1 is SGHTA, CDR2 FQGNSA. CDR3 nucleotides: TGTGCCAGCAGCTTAGTGGGAGTTGTGAAGACCCAGTACTTC. It is translated as CASSLVGVVKTQYF. Filled out from reference TRBV7-2 and TRBJ2-5, the complete variable domain reads GAGVSQSPSNKVTEKGKDVELRCDPISGHTALYWYRQSLGQGLEFLIYFQGNSAPDKSGLPSDRFSAERTGGSVSTLTIQRTQQEDSAVYLCASSLVGVVKTQYFGPGTRLLVL.

This clonotype occurred a few times. The genes are TRBV19 and TRBJ2-5; unclear D gene. This CDR3 region has 15 residues. Trimming pared 5 bases from V and 1 base from J, leaving 14 bases between. Germline V gene sequence: CDR1 LNHDA, CDR2 SQIVND (reference sequence). The CDR3 spells CASSSGRITQETQYF. The CDR3 region has the DNA TGTGCCAGTAGTTCAGGACGGATCACCCAAGAGACCCAGTACTTC.

This clonotype was seen only a few times. CDR3 amino acids: CASSYTTGSGANVLTF. The CDR3 DNA reads as TGTGCCAGCAGTTATACCACAGGGTCTGGGGCCAACGTCCTGACTTTC. This rearrangement joins TRBV6-1 to TRBJ2-6, with D maybe TRBD1 (6 bases). Germline V gene sequence: CDR1 MNHNS, CDR2 SASEGT. The CDR3 spans 16 residues. Trimming removed 5 bases from V and 1 base from J, with 12 bases in between.

This clonotype has only a few counts. V gene TRBV12-3 or TRBV12-4 combines with J gene TRBJ1-2, with 8 positions matching TRBD1. The CDR3 is 13 residues long. Trimming at V came to 6 bases and at J to 6 bases, leaving 6 bases not matched to a gene. For the CDR3, the DNA is TGTGCCAGCAGCAGATCAGGGGGCGATGGCTACACCTTC. Translation gives CASSRSGGDGYTF.

The V call is TRBV27, the J call TRBJ2-1; 10 nucleotides match TRBD2. Trimming removed 4 bases from V and 1 base from J; junction bases left unmatched: 10. CDR1 and CDR2 (germline): MNHEY, SMNVEV (reference sequence). The length of the CDR3 is 18 residues. CDR3 sequence: CASSSGLAVTPSYNEQFF. As DNA, the CDR3 is TGTGCCAGCAGTTCCGGACTAGCGGTCACTCCGTCCTACAATGAGCAGTTCTTC.

The chain is built from TRBV7-6 and TRBJ2-3, with D uncertain. With 6 bases removed from V and 8 bases from J, the gap between germline ends came to 9 bases. Germline assignment: CDR1 SGHVS and CDR2 FNYEAQ. This CDR3 spans 11 amino acids. DNA for the CDR3: TGTGCCAGCAGTCCCATACCTACGCAGTATTTT. It yields the protein CASSPIPTQYF.

This chain joins TRBV20-1 and TRBJ1-1; D possibly corresponds to TRBD1 (5 bases). The germline V gene encodes CDR1 DFQATT and CDR2 SNEGSKA (reference sequence). This CDR3 spans 16 amino acids. Between the trimmed V and J ends, which lost 3 bases and 5 bases, there was a span of 22 bases. The CDR3 DNA sequence: TGCAGTGCTAGTCCCCCCGTGGGGGAGGTTTCAACTGAAGCTTTCTTT. As protein: CSASPPVGEVSTEAFF.

The chain is built from TRBV6-2 or TRBV6-3 and TRBJ2-1; perhaps TRBD2 as D (6 bases). V was trimmed by 8 bases and J by 6 bases, leaving 14 bases between them. The CDR3 is 13 amino acids. Per germline, CDR1 MNHEY and CDR2 SVGEGT. The CDR3 loop reads CASWTGVINEQFF. Written as DNA, the CDR3 is TGTGCCAGCTGGACGGGAGTAATCAATGAGCAGTTCTTC.

The J gene is TRBJ1-1, the V gene TRBV20-1; D possibly corresponds to TRBD1 (5 bases). This CDR3 is 14 amino acids long. V dropped 2 bases and J dropped 3 bases, with 13 bases sitting between them. CDR1 is DFQATT, CDR2 SNEGSKA, per germline (reference sequence). The CDR3 nucleotides are TGCAGTGCTAGAATCGGGTTAGGGGACACTGAAGCTTTCTTT. It specifies CSARIGLGDTEAFF.

In this sample, this clonotype turned up a few times. The chain links TRBV15 to TRBJ1-1; possible D gene TRBD1, 5 bases. CDR1 and CDR2 (germline): LNHNV, YYDKDF (reference sequence). This CDR3 region has 13 residues. V dropped 5 bases and J dropped 7 bases, with 14 bases sitting between them. CDR3 coding DNA: TGTGCCACCAGCGCGGGACGAGGCAATGAAGCTTTCTTT. It encodes CATSAGRGNEAFF.

The sample holds many counts of this clonotype. The chain links TRBV7-6 to TRBJ2-1; D is tentatively TRBD1 or TRBD2 (6 bases each). V was pared by 5 bases and J by 6 bases, with 20 bases between. The CDR3 is made up of 16 amino acids. Germline CDR1 and CDR2: SGHVS and FNYEAQ. The CDR3 nucleotides are TGTGCCAGCAGCACCACAGGGTTTAGCGGAGGCAATGAGCAGTTCTTC. Protein sequence: CASSTTGFSGGNEQFF.

This clonotype occurred a few times. The chain recombines TRBV6-6 with TRBJ2-2; 11 positions agree with TRBD2. The CDR3 spans 17 residues. Germline assignment: CDR1 MNHNY and CDR2 SVGAGI (reference sequence). Trimming removed 2 bases from V and 6 bases from J; junction bases left unmatched: 8. The CDR3 is CASSYGTSGGSAGELFF. In DNA form, the CDR3 reads TGTGCCAGCAGTTACGGCACTAGCGGGGGCTCCGCCGGGGAGCTGTTTTTT.

In this sample, this clonotype turned up many times. The chain couples TRBV4-3 to TRBJ2-4; 8 nucleotides agree with TRBD2. V shed 3 bases and J 7 bases; nucleotides not matched to a gene: 20. Germline values: CDR1 LGHNA, CDR2 YSLEER. This CDR3 comprises 19 residues. The CDR3 spells CASSQDPRVGGGPRNIQYF. CDR3 nucleotides: TGCGCCAGCAGCCAGGATCCTCGGGTTGGCGGGGGGCCAAGGAACATTCAGTACTTC.

This clonotype was recorded at least ten times. The rearrangement uses TRBV7-6 and TRBJ1-1, with 7 nucleotides matching TRBD1. CDR1 is SGHVS and CDR2 is FNYEAQ in the germline V gene. This CDR3 contains 13 residues. J gave up 4 bases and V 6 bases, and 5 bases lay outside the gene matches. The CDR3 DNA reads as TGTGCCAGCAGTTTACAGGGGTTCACTGAAGCTTTCTTT. Translated: CASSLQGFTEAFF.

This chain joins TRBV19 and TRBJ2-7, with 9 bases matching TRBD2. The junction had 2 bases not matched to a gene; V was cut back by 1 base and J by 4 bases. The CDR3 is 14 residues long. Germline V gene sequence: CDR1 LNHDA, CDR2 SQIVND (reference sequence). The CDR3 coding sequence is TGTGCCAGTAGTATAGCTAGCGGGACGTACGAGCAGTACTTC. Amino acids: CASSIASGTYEQYF. The full variable domain, with the rest looked up from reference TRBV19 and TRBJ2-7, is DGGITQSPKYLFRKEGQNVTLSCEQNLNHDAMYWYRQDPGQGLRLIYYSQIVNDFQKGDIAEGYSVSREKKESFPLTVTSAQKNPTAFYLCASSIASGTYEQYFGPGTRLTVT.